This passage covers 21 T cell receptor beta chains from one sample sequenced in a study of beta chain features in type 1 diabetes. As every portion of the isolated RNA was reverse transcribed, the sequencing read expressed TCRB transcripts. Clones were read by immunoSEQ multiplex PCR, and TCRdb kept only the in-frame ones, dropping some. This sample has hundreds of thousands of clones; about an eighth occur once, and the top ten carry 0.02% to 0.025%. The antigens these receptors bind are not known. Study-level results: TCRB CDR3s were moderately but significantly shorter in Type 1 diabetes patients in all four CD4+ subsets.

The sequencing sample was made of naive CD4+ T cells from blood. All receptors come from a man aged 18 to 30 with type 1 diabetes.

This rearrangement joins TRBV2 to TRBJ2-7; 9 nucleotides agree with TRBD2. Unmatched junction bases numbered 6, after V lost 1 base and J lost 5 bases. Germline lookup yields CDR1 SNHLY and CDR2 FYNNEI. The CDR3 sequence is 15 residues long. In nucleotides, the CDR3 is TGTGCCAGCAGTGAAGTTGCGGGGGGGTCGAACGAGCAGTACTTC. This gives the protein CASSEVAGGSNEQYF.

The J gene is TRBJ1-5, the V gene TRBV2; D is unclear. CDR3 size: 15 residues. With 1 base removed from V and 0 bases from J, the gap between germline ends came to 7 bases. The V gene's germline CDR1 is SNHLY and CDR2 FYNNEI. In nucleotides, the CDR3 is TGTGCCAGCAGTGAAGATGGGATTAGCAATCAGCCCCAGCATTTT. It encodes CASSEDGISNQPQHF.

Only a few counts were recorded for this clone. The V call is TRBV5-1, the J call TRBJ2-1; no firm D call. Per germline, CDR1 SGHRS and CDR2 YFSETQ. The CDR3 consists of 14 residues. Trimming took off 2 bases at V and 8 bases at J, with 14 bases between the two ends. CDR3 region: CASSFRLGEDEQFF. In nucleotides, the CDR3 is TGCGCCAGCAGCTTTCGGCTAGGAGAAGATGAGCAGTTCTTC.

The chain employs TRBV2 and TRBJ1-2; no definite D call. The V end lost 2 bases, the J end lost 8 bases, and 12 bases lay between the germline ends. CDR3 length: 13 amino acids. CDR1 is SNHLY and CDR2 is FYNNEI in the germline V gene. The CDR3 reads CASSESLPRGYTF. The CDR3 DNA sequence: TGTGCCAGCAGTGAAAGCCTTCCAAGGGGCTACACCTTC.

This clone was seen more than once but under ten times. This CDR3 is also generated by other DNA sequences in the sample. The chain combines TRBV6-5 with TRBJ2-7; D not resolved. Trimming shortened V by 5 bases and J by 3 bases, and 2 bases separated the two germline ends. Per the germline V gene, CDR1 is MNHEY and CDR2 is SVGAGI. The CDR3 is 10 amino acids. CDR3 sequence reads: CASSLYEQYF. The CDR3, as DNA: TGTGCCAGCAGTCTCTACGAGCAGTACTTC.

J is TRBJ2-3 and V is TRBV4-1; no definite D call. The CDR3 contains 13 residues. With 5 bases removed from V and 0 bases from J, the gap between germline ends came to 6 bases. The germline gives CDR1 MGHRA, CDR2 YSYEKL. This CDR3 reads CASSKQSTDTQYF. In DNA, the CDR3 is TGCGCCAGCAGCAAGCAGAGCACAGATACGCAGTATTTT.

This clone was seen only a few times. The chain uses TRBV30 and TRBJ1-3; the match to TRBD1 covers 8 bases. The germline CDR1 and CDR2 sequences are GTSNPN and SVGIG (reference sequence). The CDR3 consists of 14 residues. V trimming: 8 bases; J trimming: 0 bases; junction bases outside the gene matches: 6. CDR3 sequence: CAGRTGHSGNTIYF. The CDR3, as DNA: TGTGCCGGCAGGACAGGGCACTCTGGAAACACCATATATTTT.

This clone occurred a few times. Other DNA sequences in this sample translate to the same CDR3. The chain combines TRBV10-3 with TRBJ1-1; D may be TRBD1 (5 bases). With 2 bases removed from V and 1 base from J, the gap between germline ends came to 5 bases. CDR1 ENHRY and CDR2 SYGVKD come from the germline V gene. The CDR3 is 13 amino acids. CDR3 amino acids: CAISEGGNTEAFF. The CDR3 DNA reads TGTGCCATCAGTGAGGGGGGGAACACTGAAGCTTTCTTT.

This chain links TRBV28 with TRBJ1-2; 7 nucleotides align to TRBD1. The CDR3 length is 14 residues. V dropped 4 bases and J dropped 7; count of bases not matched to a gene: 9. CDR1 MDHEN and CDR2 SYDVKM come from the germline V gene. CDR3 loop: CASSSSQGRGGYTF. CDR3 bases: TGTGCCAGCAGTTCATCACAGGGGAGGGGTGGCTACACCTTC.

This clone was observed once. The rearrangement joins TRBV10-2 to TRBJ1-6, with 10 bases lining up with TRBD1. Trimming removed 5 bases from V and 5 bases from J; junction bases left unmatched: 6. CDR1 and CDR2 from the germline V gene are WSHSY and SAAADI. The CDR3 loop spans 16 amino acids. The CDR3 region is CASSPGQGRDNSPLHF. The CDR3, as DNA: TGCGCCAGCAGTCCGGGACAGGGGAGGGATAATTCACCCCTCCACTTT.

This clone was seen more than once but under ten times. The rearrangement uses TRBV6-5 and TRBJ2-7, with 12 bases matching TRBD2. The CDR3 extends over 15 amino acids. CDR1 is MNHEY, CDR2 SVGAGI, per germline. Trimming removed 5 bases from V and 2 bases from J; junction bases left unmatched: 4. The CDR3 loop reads CASSPRTSGAYEQYF. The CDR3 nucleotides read TGTGCCAGCAGTCCCCGGACTAGCGGGGCCTACGAGCAGTACTTC.

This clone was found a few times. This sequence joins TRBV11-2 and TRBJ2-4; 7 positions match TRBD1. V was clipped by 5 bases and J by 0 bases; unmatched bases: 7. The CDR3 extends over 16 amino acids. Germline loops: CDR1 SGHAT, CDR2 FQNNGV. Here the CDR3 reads CASSTGQLLAKNIQYF. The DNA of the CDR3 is TGTGCCAGCAGCACGGGACAGCTACTAGCCAAAAACATTCAGTACTTC.

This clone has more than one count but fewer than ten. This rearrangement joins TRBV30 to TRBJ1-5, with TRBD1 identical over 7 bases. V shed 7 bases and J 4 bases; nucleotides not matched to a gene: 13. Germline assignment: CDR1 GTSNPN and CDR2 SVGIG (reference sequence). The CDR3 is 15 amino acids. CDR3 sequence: CAFRKTGQSNQPQHF. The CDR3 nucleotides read TGTGCCTTCAGAAAAACGGGACAGTCGAATCAGCCCCAGCATTTT.

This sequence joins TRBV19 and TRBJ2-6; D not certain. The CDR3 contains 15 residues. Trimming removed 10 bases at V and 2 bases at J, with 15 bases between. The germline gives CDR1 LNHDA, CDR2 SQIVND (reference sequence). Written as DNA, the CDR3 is TGTGCCACCCAACTTACCGTTCCTGGGGCCAACGTCCTGACTTTC. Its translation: CATQLTVPGANVLTF. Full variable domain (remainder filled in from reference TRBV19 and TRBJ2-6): DGGITQSPKYLFRKEGQNVTLSCEQNLNHDAMYWYRQDPGQGLRLIYYSQIVNDFQKGDIAEGYSVSREKKESFPLTVTSAQKNPTAFYLCATQLTVPGANVLTFGAGSRLTVL.

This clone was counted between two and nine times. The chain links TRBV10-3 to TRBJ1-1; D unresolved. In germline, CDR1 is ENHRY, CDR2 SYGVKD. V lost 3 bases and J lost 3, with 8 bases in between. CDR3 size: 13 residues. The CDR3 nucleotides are TGTGCCATCAGTGATCGTTTGGACACTGAAGCTTTCTTT. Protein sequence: CAISDRLDTEAFF.

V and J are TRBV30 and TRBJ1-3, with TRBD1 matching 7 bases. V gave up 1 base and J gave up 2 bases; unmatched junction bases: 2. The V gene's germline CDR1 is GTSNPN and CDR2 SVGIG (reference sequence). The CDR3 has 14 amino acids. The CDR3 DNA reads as TGTGCCTGGAGTGACGACAGGGCTGGAAACACCATATATTTT. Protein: CAWSDDRAGNTIYF.

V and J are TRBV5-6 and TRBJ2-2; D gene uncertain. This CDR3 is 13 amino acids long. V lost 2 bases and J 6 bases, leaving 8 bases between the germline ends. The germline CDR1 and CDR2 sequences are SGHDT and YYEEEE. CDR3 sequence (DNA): TGTGCCAGCAGCTTAAAGGGTCCCGGGGAGCTGTTTTTT. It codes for CASSLKGPGELFF. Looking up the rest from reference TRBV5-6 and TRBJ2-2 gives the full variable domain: DAGVTQSPTHLIKTRGQQVTLRCSPKSGHDTVSWYQQALGQGPQFIFQYYEEEERQRGNFPDRFSGHQFPNYSSELNVNALLLGDSALYLCASSLKGPGELFFGEGSRLTVL.

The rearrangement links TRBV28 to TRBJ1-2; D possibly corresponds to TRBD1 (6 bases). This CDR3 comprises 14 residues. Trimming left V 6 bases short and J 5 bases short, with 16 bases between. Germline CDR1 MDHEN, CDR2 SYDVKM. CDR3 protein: CASRSSTGTYGYTF. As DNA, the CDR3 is TGTGCCAGCAGGTCCTCGACAGGTACATATGGCTACACCTTC.

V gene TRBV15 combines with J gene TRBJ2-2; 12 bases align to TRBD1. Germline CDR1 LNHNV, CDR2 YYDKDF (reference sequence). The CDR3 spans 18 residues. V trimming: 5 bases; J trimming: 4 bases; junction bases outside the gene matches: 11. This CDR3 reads CATSGSPGQGAFTGELFF. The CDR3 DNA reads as TGTGCCACCAGCGGCAGCCCGGGACAGGGGGCCTTCACCGGGGAGCTGTTTTTT.

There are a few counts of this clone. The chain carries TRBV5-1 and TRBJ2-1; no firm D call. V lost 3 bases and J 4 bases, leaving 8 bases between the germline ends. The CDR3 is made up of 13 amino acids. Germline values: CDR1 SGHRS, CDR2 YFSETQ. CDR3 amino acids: CASSWKEYNEQFF. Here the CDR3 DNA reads TGCGCCAGCAGCTGGAAGGAATACAATGAGCAGTTCTTC.

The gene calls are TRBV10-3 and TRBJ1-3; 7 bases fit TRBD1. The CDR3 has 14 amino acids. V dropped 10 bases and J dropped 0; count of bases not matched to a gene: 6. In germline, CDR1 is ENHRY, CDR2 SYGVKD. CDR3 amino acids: CATRDSDSGNTIYF. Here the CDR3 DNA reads TGTGCCACTCGGGACAGCGACTCTGGAAACACCATATATTTT.